This T cell receptor (beta chain) was observed in a study of technical replicates of blood from a handful of donors. The assay was immunoSEQ multiplex PCR, and TCRdb's table has in-frame clones only and misses some. The sample lists about 66,000 clones, 95% to 97% occurring once. V dropped 4 bases and J dropped 4; count of bases not matched to a gene: 6. Germline lookup yields CDR1 MNHEY and CDR2 SVGAGI. The CDR3 contains 14 residues. The receptor's source is a human donor in good health. The chain joins TRBV6-5 to TRBJ1-2, with 7 positions matching TRBD1. Sequenced input: T cells isolated from PBMCs. The DNA for the CDR3 is TGTGCCAGCAGTTTAGAGGGACAGAGCTATGGCTACACCTTC. Protein product: CASSLEGQSYGYTF.